Here is one TCR beta chain with its context. Antigen: not known. The sample is drawn from a study of response to subunit inactivated influenza vaccine. MiXCR was run by TCRdb on the RT-PCR reads, yielding one entry per CDR3 protein. There are approximately 530,000 distinct CDR3 sequences in the sample; about 7.2% occur only once, and roughly 13% lies in the top ten. Regarding the study as a whole: With each seasonal influenza vaccination, the authors suggested, few new T cells are recruited.

CDR3 length: 15 amino acids. The V segment lost 3 bases and the J segment 6 bases; nucleotides outside the gene matches: 4. Per germline, CDR1 SGHRS and CDR2 YFSETQ. This TCR was sampled from a man between 50 and 69 years old who received an inactivated influenza vaccine. This chain links TRBV5-1 with TRBJ1-5, with 12 bases aligning to TRBD1. This sample comprised PBMCs from blood, obtained roughly 24 months after vaccination. This CDR3 is CASSSGQGAGQPQHF. In nucleotides, the CDR3 is TGCGCCAGCAGCTCGGGACAGGGGGCTGGTCAGCCCCAGCATTTT.